The TCR beta chain under discussion was sequenced for a study of blood T cells in healthy people across ages. Study-level results: Older age coincided with a roughly linear decline in TCR beta diversity per million T cells. Investigators treated diversity estimates from one million T cells as underestimates.

Sample-barcoded 5' priming and a J-beta primer mix drove a second PCR of roughly 6 to 12 cycles. Every molecule of cDNA carried a tag from a template-switch adaptor with 12 random nucleotides. MiXCR, run by TCRdb on the 5' RACE reads, gives a single entry per CDR3 protein. Among over 750,000 distinct CDR3 sequences listed, roughly 25% were seen once. Every sample gave at least 5.5 micrograms of total RNA when it was extracted. The V end lost 1 base, the J end lost 4 bases, and 8 bases lay between the germline ends. Per the germline V gene, CDR1 is SGHTA and CDR2 is FQGNSA. CDR3 length equals 14 residues. This clonotype was recorded a few times. Its antigen is unknown. Separately, the same data were catalogued under a study of T cells of mothers and their children.

This clonotype originated in a boy between 5 and 17 years old in good health. Sequenced input: blood. The chain is built from TRBV7-2 and TRBJ2-1; D is unresolved. The CDR3 loop reads CASSLGERYNEQFF. The CDR3, as DNA: TGTGCCAGCAGCTTAGGGGAACGATACAATGAGCAGTTCTTC.